This is a list of T cell receptor beta chains from one sample in a study of response to subunit inactivated influenza vaccine. TCRdb analysed the RT-PCR reads with MiXCR anew, one entry per CDR3 protein. In the table there are around 520,000 distinct CDR3 sequences, about an eighth of which are singletons. The source material was PBMCs from blood, sampled on the day of vaccination. These receptors all stem from a man between 45 and 60 years old who received an inactivated influenza vaccine. Each CDR3 is given with its conserved first and last residue. The listing skips clone size in some rows; elsewhere it reads once, few, many or a size class.

abundance: few
v_gene: TRBV27
CDR3aa: CASSFTGSRRYGEQYF

abundance: few
v_gene: TRBV6-2/TRBV6-3
CDR3aa: CATSRVIGSYNEQFF

abundance: many
v_gene: TRBV12-3/TRBV12-4
CDR3aa: CASSYANEQYF

abundance: few
v_gene: TRBV4-1
CDR3aa: CASSQTPKGYEQYF

abundance: few
v_gene: TRBV27
CDR3aa: CASSPRTTPDTQYF

abundance: .
v_gene: TRBV5-1
CDR3aa: CASTTEGPSYEQYF

abundance: .
v_gene: TRBV30
CDR3aa: CAWSADRTFRGTDTQYF

abundance: few
v_gene: TRBV28
CDR3aa: CASGTTGRNEQYF

abundance: few
v_gene: TRBV5-1
CDR3aa: CASSLGGQGVAQPQHF

abundance: .
v_gene: TRBV20-1
CDR3aa: CSASRDSLYNEQFF

abundance: many
v_gene: TRBV12-3/TRBV12-4
CDR3aa: CASSLAPAGGKLFF

abundance: .
v_gene: TRBV24-1
CDR3aa: CATSDALYRDSTDTQYF

abundance: .
v_gene: TRBV20-1
CDR3aa: CSARAGLAGGRYNEQFF

abundance: many
v_gene: TRBV24-1
CDR3aa: CATSVVTGKRFF